This T cell receptor beta chain appears in the sequencing data of a study of response to subunit inactivated influenza vaccine. Notes on the study in general: It was the authors' suggestion that each seasonal influenza vaccination recruits few new T cells.

In regard to this clonotype: Its specificity is not known.

Germline values: CDR1 DFQATT, CDR2 SNEGSKA (reference sequence). CDR3 length equals 15 residues. Trimming removed 0 bases from V and 7 bases from J, with 16 bases in between. TCRdb used MiXCR to reprocess the RT-PCR reads, holding one entry per CDR3 protein. This sample has 650,000 to 800,000 distinct CDR3 sequences, with over 11% found just once. The receptor's source is a man over 45 who received an inactivated influenza vaccine. Material: PBMCs from blood, obtained approximately 15 days before vaccination. The genes are TRBV20-1 and TRBJ2-1; weak D call: TRBD1 (6 bases). The CDR3 spells CSARDTRGIENEQFF. CDR3 nucleotides: TGCAGTGCTAGAGATACAAGGGGGATAGAAAATGAGCAGTTCTTC.